This T cell receptor (beta chain) was captured in a study of lymphopenia after photon versus proton radiotherapy. The ends were cut back, 2 bases at V and 8 bases at J, with 12 bases in the middle. Germline V lookup: CDR1 MNHNY, CDR2 SVGAGI (reference sequence). The CDR3 has 13 amino acids. TCRdb keeps only in-frame clones here, not all; method: immunoSEQ multiplex PCR. The sample carries more than 15,000 clones, over 80% recorded once. This TCR was sampled from a man between 60 and 75 years old with pancreatic cancer. The sequences come from peripheral blood, collected from a patient treated with photon-based radiotherapy. The chain recombines TRBV6-6 with TRBJ1-2, with TRBD1 as a possible D gene (5 bases). The CDR3 sequence: CASSYAARDGYTF. For the CDR3, the DNA is TGTGCCAGCAGTTACGCGGCCAGGGACGGCTACACCTTC.